This T cell receptor (beta chain) was sequenced during a study of cytomegalovirus exposure and HLA in healthy donors. Turning to the study itself: Within the Caucasian-associated ancestry cluster were roughly 82% of the approximately 400 genotyped donors.

Trimming removed 6 bases from V and 7 bases from J, with 13 bases in between. CDR1 is SEHNR and CDR2 is FQNEAQ in the germline V gene (reference sequence). The length of the CDR3 is 13 residues. As for this clone: Its antigen is currently unknown.

Study-wide findings and caveats: Solely CMV serostatus was available to characterize immune exposure.

A multiplex PCR was run with 60 Vbeta primers and 13 Jbeta primers. The data were produced by immunoSEQ multiplex PCR, yet TCRdb's version contains in-frame clones alone and is incomplete. The sample features about 130,000 clones, with 1.6% in its top ten. The chain combines TRBV7-9 with TRBJ2-1; possibly TRBD2 for D (6 bases). The sequence was obtained from a woman aged 40 to 49 in good health and CMV-seropositive. Sequencing input: PBMCs. DNA for the CDR3: TGTGCCAGCAGGAGAGGGACTGATAATGAGCAGTTCTTC. Translated: CASRRGTDNEQFF.